Shown below are 24 T cell receptor beta chains from a single sample sequenced in a study of a mutant IDH1 vaccine in newly diagnosed glioma. These receptors have no identified antigens. Time point here: week 11, during vaccination. Each dose of the vaccine consisted of 300 ug of mutant IDH1 20-mer peptide, with topical imiquimod. Data came from immunoSEQ multiplex PCR; TCRdb stores just in-frame clones and leaves some out. Here the sample spans around 25,000 clones, around 73% being singletons. The sample in question was PBMCs, obtained from a glioma patient whose treatment included an IDH1 peptide vaccine. Receptors originate from a woman aged 18-29 years with glioma.

The chain is built from TRBV10-3 and TRBJ1-5; D is uncertain. Deletions cut 2 bases from V and 2 bases from J, with 13 bases between. CDR1 is ENHRY and CDR2 is SYGVKD in the germline V gene. The CDR3 sequence is 16 residues long. This CDR3 reads CAISEDGRGGNQPQHF. The CDR3 DNA is TGTGCCATCAGTGAGGACGGTCGGGGAGGCAATCAGCCCCAGCATTTT.

This chain links TRBV7-9 with TRBJ1-5; D remains unclear. This CDR3 comprises 12 residues. The germline CDR1 and CDR2 sequences are SEHNR and FQNEAQ (reference sequence). The V and J ends lost 3 bases and 6 bases respectively, with 6 bases between them. The CDR3 nucleotides read TGTGCCAGCAGCTTCTCAGGTCAGCCCCAGCATTTT. Translating gives CASSFSGQPQHF.

The chain recombines TRBV4-3 with TRBJ2-1, with 9 nucleotides matching TRBD2. The junction had 4 bases not matched to a gene; V was cut back by 3 bases and J by 10 bases. Germline V gene lookup returns CDR1 LGHNA and CDR2 YSLEER. The CDR3 contains 13 residues. The CDR3 DNA reads TGCGCCAGCAGCCAGTTTCTAGCGGGAGAGCAGTTCTTC. It encodes CASSQFLAGEQFF.

V usage is TRBV6-1 and J usage is TRBJ2-1, with 9 bases that match TRBD2. Germline values: CDR1 MNHNS, CDR2 SASEGT. The V and J ends lost 0 bases and 7 bases, in that order; junction bases with no gene match: 7. The CDR3 length is 16 residues. Written as DNA, the CDR3 is TGTGCCAGCAGTGAAGCGCGACCAGCGGGGGGAAATGAGCAGTTCTTC. This codes for CASSEARPAGGNEQFF.

The rearrangement joins TRBV5-6 to TRBJ2-1, with 7 bases fitting TRBD1. The CDR3 runs 18 residues. V gave up 2 bases and J gave up 1 base; unmatched junction bases: 12. Germline V gene lookup returns CDR1 SGHDT and CDR2 YYEEEE. CDR3 sequence: CASSLGQDRVLSYNEQFF. The CDR3 DNA is TGTGCCAGCAGCTTAGGACAGGATCGAGTTTTATCCTACAATGAGCAGTTCTTC. Filled out from reference TRBV5-6 and TRBJ2-1, the complete variable domain reads DAGVTQSPTHLIKTRGQQVTLRCSPKSGHDTVSWYQQALGQGPQFIFQYYEEEERQRGNFPDRFSGHQFPNYSSELNVNALLLGDSALYLCASSLGQDRVLSYNEQFFGPGTRLTVL.

In its sample, this clone was seen a few times. This sequence joins TRBV4-1 and TRBJ1-5, with D uncertain. The CDR3 has 16 amino acids. Germline-derived CDR1 and CDR2 are MGHRA and YSYEKL. V lost 1 base, J lost 1 base, and 11 bases lay in between. CDR3 amino acids: CASSQVEGDSNQPQHF. The CDR3 DNA sequence: TGCGCCAGCAGCCAAGTGGAGGGAGACAGCAATCAGCCCCAGCATTTT.

The chain is built from TRBV2 and TRBJ2-7; D is unresolved. CDR1 is SNHLY and CDR2 is FYNNEI in the germline V gene. V lost 6 bases and J lost 0, with 9 bases in between. The CDR3 sequence is 13 residues long. The CDR3 DNA reads as TGTGCCAGCAGCCAGACGGGCTCCTACGAGCAGTACTTC. This translates into CASSQTGSYEQYF.

This chain uses TRBV29-1 with TRBJ2-1, with TRBD1 identical over 11 bases. Looked up from germline, CDR1 is SQVTM and CDR2 is ANQGSEA. The CDR3 consists of 16 residues. The ends lost 2 bases at V and 4 bases at J; junction bases unmatched: 7. CDR3 coding DNA: TGCAGCGTTGAATCGGGACAGGGGGGAAATTACAATGAGCAGTTCTTC. This codes for CSVESGQGGNYNEQFF.

CDR3 DNA: TGTGCCAGCAGTGAAGAGTGGGGACAGACGAACTACGAGCAGTACTTC. It yields the protein CASSEEWGQTNYEQYF. The chain carries TRBV6-1 and TRBJ2-7; the match to TRBD1 covers 7 bases. Looked up from germline, CDR1 is MNHNS and CDR2 is SASEGT. The V and J ends lost 1 base and 3 bases, in that order; junction bases with no gene match: 9. The CDR3 runs 16 residues.

The V call is TRBV5-6, the J call TRBJ2-7; no definite D call. Trimming left V 0 bases short and J 7 bases short, with 8 bases between. The CDR3 length is 12 residues. Germline CDR1 and CDR2: SGHDT and YYEEEE. CDR3: CASSLAMREQYF. The CDR3 DNA is TGTGCCAGCAGCTTGGCCATGAGGGAGCAGTACTTC.

This chain connects TRBV9 to TRBJ1-2; 9 bases are shared with TRBD1. Germline values: CDR1 SGDLS, CDR2 YYNGEE. This CDR3 is 12 amino acids long. V trimming: 2 bases; J trimming: 8 bases; junction bases outside the gene matches: 1. The CDR3 DNA reads TGTGCCAGCAGCGTGACAGGGGGAGGCTACACCTTC. This gives the protein CASSVTGGGYTF.

This sequence joins TRBV2 and TRBJ2-7, with D possibly being TRBD2 (5 bases). V lost 2 bases and J 3 bases, leaving 14 bases between the germline ends. The length of the CDR3 is 15 residues. Germline V gene lookup returns CDR1 SNHLY and CDR2 FYNNEI. CDR3 bases: TGTGCCAGCAGTGAACCCCCAGCGGCGGACTACGAGCAGTACTTC. As protein: CASSEPPAADYEQYF.

The gene calls are TRBV7-9 and TRBJ2-5, with TRBD1 as a possible D gene (5 bases). The V and J ends lost 1 base and 2 bases respectively, with 8 bases between them. The CDR3 has 14 residues. Germline values: CDR1 SEHNR, CDR2 FQNEAQ (reference sequence). The CDR3 nucleotides are TGTGCCAGCAGCTTAGGACAGCTACAAGAGACCCAGTACTTC. Protein product: CASSLGQLQETQYF. Drawing the rest from reference TRBV7-9 and TRBJ2-5, the complete variable domain is DTGVSQNPRHKITKRGQNVTFRCDPISEHNRLYWYRQTLGQGPEFLTYFQNEAQLEKSRLLSDRFSAERPKGSFSTLEIQRTEQGDSAMYLCASSLGQLQETQYFGPGTRLLVL.

The chain is built from TRBV30 and TRBJ1-2; 12 bases match TRBD1. There are 17 residues in the CDR3. Germline assignment: CDR1 GTSNPN and CDR2 SVGIG (reference sequence). V lost 8 bases and J lost 3; bases outside the gene matches: 16. CDR3 residues: CAQSIPGQGAQDYGYTF. In DNA form, the CDR3 reads TGTGCCCAATCCATTCCGGGACAGGGGGCGCAGGACTATGGCTACACCTTC.

This chain joins TRBV29-1 and TRBJ1-5; D possibly corresponds to TRBD1 (5 bases). From germline, CDR1 is SQVTM and CDR2 ANQGSEA. The CDR3 is made up of 13 amino acids. V lost 4 bases to trimming and J lost 4 bases, with 11 bases between them. CDR3 sequence reads: CSVARGDNQPQHF. The DNA of the CDR3 is TGCAGCGTTGCTCGGGGCGATAATCAGCCCCAGCATTTT.

The V call is TRBV2, the J call TRBJ1-1; D may be TRBD1 (6 bases). Germline V gene data show CDR1 as SNHLY and CDR2 as FYNNEI. Trimming removed 1 base at V and 9 bases at J, with 18 bases between. CDR3 size: 15 residues. The CDR3 nucleotides read TGTGCCAGCAGTGAAGAAGGGGGTCGGGTTATTAAAGCTTTCTTT. It specifies CASSEEGGRVIKAFF.

The V call is TRBV29-1, the J call TRBJ1-1; tentative D call: TRBD1 (5 bases). The V end lost 4 bases, the J end lost 8 bases, and 5 bases lay between the germline ends. This CDR3 region has 9 residues. CDR1 is SQVTM, CDR2 ANQGSEA, per germline. As DNA, the CDR3 is TGCAGCGTTGGGGGGGAAGCTTTCTTT. Amino acid sequence: CSVGGEAFF.

The genes are TRBV6-5 and TRBJ2-1; 9 nucleotides line up with TRBD2. V shed 6 bases, J shed 6 bases, and the junction held 6 bases outside the gene matches. Germline V CDR1 and CDR2: MNHEY, SVGAGI. The CDR3 has 14 amino acids. CDR3 amino acids: CASRRGGPGNEQFF. CDR3 nucleotides: TGTGCCAGCAGGCGGGGGGGACCGGGCAATGAGCAGTTCTTC.

This clone was seen a few times. The CDR3: CASSRAGSMNTEAFF. CDR3 coding DNA: TGTGCCAGCAGCCGGGCGGGGAGCATGAACACTGAAGCTTTCTTT. V gene TRBV5-6 combines with J gene TRBJ1-1; D gene unclear. The V end lost 4 bases, the J end lost 0 bases, and 13 bases lay between the germline ends. Germline assignment: CDR1 SGHDT and CDR2 YYEEEE. The CDR3 length is 15 residues.

This rearrangement joins TRBV29-1 to TRBJ1-4; a weak D match, TRBD1 (5 bases). The germline V gene has CDR1 SQVTM and CDR2 ANQGSEA. Trimming cost V 4 bases and J 0 bases, with 9 bases left between them. The CDR3 covers 14 residues. CDR3 coding DNA: TGCAGCGTTGGAACAGGTCCAACTAATGAAAAACTGTTTTTT. This gives the protein CSVGTGPTNEKLFF.

The J gene is TRBJ1-1, the V gene TRBV7-9; 7 bases match TRBD1. Trimming at V came to 5 bases and at J to 3 bases, leaving 6 bases not matched to a gene. Germline CDR1 reads SEHNR; CDR2 reads FQNEAQ (reference sequence). This CDR3 has 14 amino acids. In DNA, the CDR3 is TGTGCCAGCAGCGCCTATACAGGGGACACTGAAGCTTTCTTT. Translated, it gives CASSAYTGDTEAFF.

V is TRBV7-6 and J is TRBJ2-7; 9 positions match TRBD1. The V gene's germline CDR1 is SGHVS and CDR2 FNYEAQ. The CDR3 runs to 14 residues. The trim removed 4 bases at V and 1 base at J, leaving 2 bases unmatched. CDR3 region: CASSSDRGSYEQYF. The CDR3 coding sequence is TGTGCCAGCAGCTCGGACAGGGGATCCTACGAGCAGTACTTC.

The genes are TRBV28 and TRBJ1-5; D uncertain. There are 13 residues in the CDR3. The V gene lost 6 bases and the J gene lost 5 bases, with 11 bases spanning the gap. CDR1 is MDHEN and CDR2 is SYDVKM in the germline V gene. CDR3 sequence (DNA): TGTGCCAGCAGATCATTTGGGGATCAGCCCCAGCATTTT. This encodes CASRSFGDQPQHF.

The chain has TRBV19 and TRBJ1-1; no firm D call. CDR3 length: 15 amino acids. Germline V gene data show CDR1 as LNHDA and CDR2 as SQIVND (reference sequence). V gave up 2 bases and J gave up 0 bases, with 10 bases separating them. Written as DNA, the CDR3 is TGTGCCAGTAGTATAACGGCAGGCATGAACACTGAAGCTTTCTTT. It encodes CASSITAGMNTEAFF.